This paragraph covers one TCR beta chain sequence. Its antigen is still unknown. No base qualities exist here, and no much larger clone lies one base off it. The germline V gene (reference sequence) specifies LNHDA as CDR1 and SQIVND as CDR2. At the junction V is shortened by 6 bases and J by 3 bases, with 14 bases in between. The CDR3 spans 15 residues, from the cysteine through the phenylalanine. CDR3 DNA only is kept here, 45 bases in frame from base 1. TCRbeta CDR3 regions were amplified from genomic DNA using the immunoSEQ Assay, a bias-controlled multiplex PCR. The published analysis was carried out like this. The number of nucleated cells in each sample was estimated from the amplification of reference gene primers within the assay. To quantify the absolute abundance of each unique TCRbeta CDR3 rearrangement, sequence reads were collapsed and filtered. Productive Simpson clonality was computed per sample as the square root of Simpson's diversity index over productive rearrangements. TCRdb took this table from immuneACCESS and kept in-frame rearrangements with V and J called. Such tables lack part of the clones; where checked against another copy, unresolved V genes explain under half of the gap, and the rest is unexplained. V and J calls and clone size are as listed in that table; D and trimming were resolved from the DNA. The sample yields roughly 73,000 clones; around 86% were counted once. The ten largest make up 29% of the sample.

The collaborating institutions used their own protocols to collect whole blood in K2EDTA tubes. For TCRbeta analysis, collaborators shipped samples in one of three forms: frozen whole blood, isolated PBMCs, or DNA extracted from either of those sample types. The sample belongs to a study of blood T cell repertoires in COVID-19 (dated by TCRdb to 2020 to 2022). Looking at the study overall: Samples from collaborators originated in the United States, Italy and Spain and spanned both the acute and convalescent phases of COVID-19. The material from the prospective study consisted of cDNA or gDNA derived from T cells, B-cell-depleted T cells, or PBMCs. Deeply sampled blood TCRbeta repertoires from subjects exposed to, actively infected with, or recovered from COVID-19 were included in the dataset. A freely available public database, intended as a resource for researchers studying the immune response to SARS-CoV-2, is where the repertoires were released. Samples were obtained from the ongoing ImmuneRACE study (first 160 participants) and from some 1,300 subjects provided by 6 global collaborators. The sample metadata nearly always contained a de-identified subject ID, COVID-19 status, age in years and sex. HLA class I and class II types, where available, came from metadata supplied by the sample provider rather than from assay-based typing.

Beyond this particular receptor, the publication reports: The quantity of clinical and demographic metadata differed by source and by participant and was supplied without curation.

The chain was built from TRBV19 and TRBJ2-2; the D gene is perhaps TRBD2, on 7 matching bases. The TCR sequence derives from a woman of 80 years or more with active or convalescent COVID-19. Sample: peripheral blood. The CDR3 loop reads CASRRGTIDTGELFF. The nucleotides read TGTGCCAGTAGGCGGGGGACAATCGACACCGGGGAGCTGTTTTTT.